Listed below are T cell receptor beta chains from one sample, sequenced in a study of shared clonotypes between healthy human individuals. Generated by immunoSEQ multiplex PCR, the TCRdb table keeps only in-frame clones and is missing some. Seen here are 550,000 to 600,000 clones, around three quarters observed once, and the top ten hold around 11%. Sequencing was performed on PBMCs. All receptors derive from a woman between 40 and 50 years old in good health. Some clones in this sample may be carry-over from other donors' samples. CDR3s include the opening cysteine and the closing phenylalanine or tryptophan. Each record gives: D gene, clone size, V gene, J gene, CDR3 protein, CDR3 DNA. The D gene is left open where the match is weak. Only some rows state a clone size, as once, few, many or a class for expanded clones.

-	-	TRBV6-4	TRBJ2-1	CASSDYWGYEQFF	TGTGCCAGCAGTGACTATTGGGGTTATGAGCAGTTCTTC
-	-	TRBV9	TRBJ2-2	CASSVAWGKVGELFF	TGTGCCAGCAGCGTCGCCTGGGGCAAGGTCGGGGAGCTGTTTTTT
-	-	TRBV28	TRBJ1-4	CASSDQGPGEKLFF	TGTGCCAGCAGCGATCAGGGCCCCGGTGAAAAACTGTTTTTT
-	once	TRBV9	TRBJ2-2	CASSVDVGAPTGELFF	TGTGCCAGCAGCGTAGATGTGGGGGCGCCAACCGGGGAGCTGTTTTTT
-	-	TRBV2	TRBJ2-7	CASWALREQYF	TGTGCCAGCTGGGCCCTTAGGGAGCAGTACTTC
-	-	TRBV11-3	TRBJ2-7	CASSSRNLGGDYIYEQYF	TGTGCCAGCAGCTCCCGGAACTTAGGGGGGGACTATATCTACGAGCAGTACTTC
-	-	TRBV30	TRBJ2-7	CAWSGSMGREQYF	TGTGCCTGGAGTGGGAGCATGGGCCGCGAGCAGTACTTC
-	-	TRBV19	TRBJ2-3	CASSIDLRGYNPDTQYF	TGTGCCAGTAGTATAGATCTTCGGGGGTACAACCCAGATACGCAGTATTTT
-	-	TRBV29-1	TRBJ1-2	CSVVSTDYGYTF	TGCAGCGTTGTCAGTACTGACTATGGCTACACCTTC
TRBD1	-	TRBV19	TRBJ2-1	CASSTSLPDRVPFNEQFF	TGTGCCAGTAGCACATCCCTCCCGGACAGGGTCCCTTTCAATGAGCAGTTCTTC
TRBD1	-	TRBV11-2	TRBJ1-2	CASSFGKGADYGYTF	TGTGCCAGCAGTTTTGGGAAGGGGGCGGACTATGGCTACACCTTC
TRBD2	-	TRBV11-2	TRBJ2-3	CASSAGLAGEGGLDTQYF	TGTGCCAGCAGCGCGGGACTAGCGGGAGAAGGAGGTTTGGATACGCAGTATTTT
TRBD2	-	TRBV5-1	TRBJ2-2	CASKAGGNTGELFF	TGCGCCAGCAAAGCGGGAGGGAACACCGGGGAGCTGTTTTTT
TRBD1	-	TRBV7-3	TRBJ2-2	CASSLGTANTGELFF	TGTGCCAGCAGCTTAGGGACAGCGAACACCGGGGAGCTGTTTTTT
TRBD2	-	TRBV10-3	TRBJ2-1	CAISAGGTYNEQFF	TGTGCCATCAGTGCGGGAGGGACCTACAATGAGCAGTTCTTC
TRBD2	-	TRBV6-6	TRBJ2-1	CASSYGGLPNYNEQFF	TGTGCCAGCAGTTACGGGGGACTACCCAATTACAATGAGCAGTTCTTC
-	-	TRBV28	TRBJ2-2	CASSATGELFF	TGTGCCAGCAGTGCCACCGGGGAGCTGTTTTTT
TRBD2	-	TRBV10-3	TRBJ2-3	CAIRLADSTDTQYF	TGTGCCATCAGGCTAGCGGATAGCACAGATACGCAGTATTTT
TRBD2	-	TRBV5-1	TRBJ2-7	CASSSQTSGPYEQYF	TGCGCCAGCAGCTCCCAGACTAGCGGGCCGTACGAGCAGTACTTC
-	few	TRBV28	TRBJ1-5	CASSAQTGNQPQHF	TGTGCCAGCAGTGCCCAGACGGGGAATCAGCCCCAGCATTTT
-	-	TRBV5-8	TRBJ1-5	CASSRFTQPQHF	TGTGCCAGCAGCCGATTTACTCAGCCCCAGCATTTT
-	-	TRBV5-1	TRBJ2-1	CASSLTGNHEQFF	TGCGCCAGCAGCTTGACAGGGAACCATGAGCAGTTCTTC
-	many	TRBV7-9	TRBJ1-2	CASSFVSNYGYTF	TGTGCCAGCAGCTTCGTCAGCAACTATGGCTACACCTTC
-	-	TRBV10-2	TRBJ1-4	CASSDWSLYNEKLFF	TGCGCCAGCAGTGACTGGAGCCTATATAATGAAAAACTGTTTTTT
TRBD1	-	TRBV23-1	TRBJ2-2	CASSQSGQGYTGELFF	TGCGCCAGCAGTCAATCGGGACAGGGCTACACCGGGGAGCTGTTTTTT
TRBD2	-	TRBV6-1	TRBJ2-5	CASSEGGGRGQETQYF	TGTGCCAGCAGTGAAGGCGGCGGGAGGGGCCAAGAGACCCAGTACTTC
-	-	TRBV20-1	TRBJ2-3	CSASTDTQYF	TGCAGTGCCAGCACAGATACGCAGTATTTT
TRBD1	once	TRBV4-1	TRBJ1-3	CASSQVTVRDRRNTIYF	TGCGCCAGCAGCCAAGTCACCGTTCGGGACAGGCGAAACACCATATATTTT
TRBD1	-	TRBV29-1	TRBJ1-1	CSVDLTGVGTEAFF	TGCAGCGTAGACCTGACAGGGGTTGGCACTGAAGCTTTCTTT
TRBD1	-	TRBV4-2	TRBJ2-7	CASSLWGTGSSYEQYF	TGTGCCAGCAGCCTATGGGGGACAGGAAGCTCCTACGAGCAGTACTTC
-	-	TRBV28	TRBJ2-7	CASSLGQGIYYEQYF	TGTGCCAGCAGTTTGGGGCAGGGCATTTATTACGAGCAGTACTTC
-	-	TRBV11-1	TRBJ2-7	CASSSPSVGADEQYF	TGTGCCAGCAGCTCTCCATCGGTGGGGGCAGACGAGCAGTACTTC
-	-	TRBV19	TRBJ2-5	CASSIRGVGSYQETQYF	TGTGCCAGTAGTATTAGAGGGGTAGGATCGTACCAAGAGACCCAGTACTTC